These 22 T cell receptor beta chains came from one sample sequenced in a study of early T cells in non-severe SARS-CoV-2 infection. TCRdb fed the 5' RACE reads into MiXCR, producing one record per CDR3 protein. Of just under 90,000 distinct CDR3 sequences listed, under 15% are singletons. Source material: whole blood. All receptors come from an adult who was a healthcare worker with PCR-confirmed SARS-CoV-2 infection or an uninfected control (not recorded which).

The chain is built from TRBV12-3 or TRBV12-4 and TRBJ1-4; no definite D call. The CDR3 length is 12 residues. V lost 5 bases and J 8 bases, leaving 9 bases between the germline ends. CDR3 residues: CASSEGNEKLFF. CDR3 nucleotide sequence: TGTGCCAGCAGTGAGGGCAACGAAAAACTGTTTTTT.

This clonotype was detected only a few times. The rearrangement links TRBV20-1 to TRBJ1-5; possibly TRBD1 for D (5 bases). V was trimmed by 0 bases and J by 2 bases, leaving 14 bases between them. Germline V gene lookup returns CDR1 DFQATT and CDR2 SNEGSKA (reference sequence). The CDR3 has 16 residues. The chain's CDR3 is CSARDHGAGRNQPQHF. DNA for the CDR3: TGCAGTGCTAGAGATCATGGGGCCGGTCGCAATCAGCCCCAGCATTTT.

The J gene is TRBJ1-1, the V gene TRBV7-9, with D possibly matching TRBD1 (6 bases). Looked up from germline, CDR1 is SEHNR and CDR2 is FQNEAQ (reference sequence). This CDR3 has 15 residues. V shed 1 base and J shed 7 bases, with 16 bases lying between them. The CDR3 here is CASSLVRGGKDEAFF. Written as DNA, the CDR3 is TGTGCCAGCAGCTTAGTCAGGGGCGGGAAGGATGAAGCTTTCTTT.

This clonotype has at least ten counts. The chain is built from TRBV25-1 and TRBJ2-6; 7 bases align to TRBD2. There are 14 residues in the CDR3. Trimming removed 8 bases from V and 4 bases from J; junction bases left unmatched: 5. Germline V gene data show CDR1 as MGHDK and CDR2 as SYGVNS. The CDR3 is CASVSGVGANVLTF. As DNA, the CDR3 is TGTGCCAGCGTAAGCGGGGTAGGGGCCAACGTCCTGACTTTC.

The chain recombines TRBV7-2 with TRBJ2-2; 8 bases map to TRBD1. The CDR3 consists of 15 residues. The germline CDR1 and CDR2 sequences are SGHTA and FQGNSA. V dropped 2 bases and J dropped 7; count of bases not matched to a gene: 6. The CDR3 region has the DNA TGTGCCAGCAGCTTAAACGCAGGGGGCGGCGGGGAGCTGTTTTTT. This translates into CASSLNAGGGGELFF.

This clonotype appeared a few times. The rearrangement joins TRBV28 to TRBJ2-7; D is uncertain. The CDR3 length is 12 residues. The ends were cut back, 6 bases at V and 6 bases at J, with 12 bases in the middle. Germline V CDR1 and CDR2: MDHEN, SYDVKM. DNA for the CDR3: TGTGCCAGCAGACCAGGAATCGCCGAGCAGTACTTC. This encodes CASRPGIAEQYF.

This clonotype was counted between two and nine times. The chain couples TRBV19 to TRBJ1-2; D is possibly TRBD1 (5 bases). Deletions cut 3 bases from V and 0 bases from J, with 14 bases between. The CDR3 has 16 residues. Germline V gene sequence: CDR1 LNHDA, CDR2 SQIVND (reference sequence). The CDR3 protein is CASSIGGSYTNYGYTF. CDR3 in DNA: TGTGCCAGTAGTATCGGGGGTTCGTACACTAACTATGGCTACACCTTC.

This chain connects TRBV11-3 to TRBJ2-3; weak D call: TRBD2 (6 bases). The germline V gene encodes CDR1 SGHNT and CDR2 YENEEA. The CDR3 covers 16 residues. V was shortened by 1 base and J by 4 bases, with 15 bases between the two germline ends. DNA of the CDR3: TGTGCCAGCAGCTTAGGGGGCCGAACGGGAGCAGATACGCAGTATTTT. This translates into CASSLGGRTGADTQYF.

The rearrangement links TRBV7-8 to TRBJ2-3; D is ambiguous. CDR1 is SGHVS and CDR2 is FQNEAQ in the germline V gene. Trimming took off 3 bases at V and 5 bases at J, with 6 bases between the two ends. CDR3 length: 12 residues. This CDR3 is CASSFLGDTQYF. The CDR3 coding sequence is TGTGCCAGCAGCTTCCTGGGAGATACGCAGTATTTT.

Only a few counts were recorded for this clonotype. V gene TRBV28 combines with J gene TRBJ1-2, with D possibly TRBD1 on 6 matching bases. The CDR3 is 14 residues long. The germline V gene encodes CDR1 MDHEN and CDR2 SYDVKM. V was cut by 7 bases and J by 3 bases, with 15 bases left in between. The CDR3 protein is CASTRGGSYYGYTF. The CDR3 nucleotides read TGTGCCAGCACTCGAGGGGGGAGCTACTATGGCTACACCTTC.

This chain connects TRBV4-1 to TRBJ2-1, with D perhaps matching TRBD1 or TRBD2 (5 bases each). Trimming took off 4 bases at V and 5 bases at J, with 9 bases between the two ends. In germline, CDR1 is MGHRA, CDR2 YSYEKL. The CDR3 totals 13 residues. CDR3: CASSRDPDNEQFF. For the CDR3, the DNA is TGCGCCAGCAGCCGGGACCCCGACAATGAGCAGTTCTTC.

This clonotype was counted a few times. V is TRBV11-2 and J is TRBJ2-2, with D tentatively TRBD1 or TRBD2 (5 bases each). In germline, CDR1 is SGHAT, CDR2 FQNNGV. This CDR3 comprises 15 residues. Deletions cut 1 base from V and 1 base from J, with 7 bases between. The CDR3 spells CASSLAGLNTGELFF. The CDR3 DNA is TGTGCCAGCAGCTTAGCGGGGCTGAACACCGGGGAGCTGTTTTTT.

This chain uses TRBV6-6 with TRBJ2-1; D assignment may be TRBD1 or TRBD2 (5 bases each). Trimming took 10 bases from V and 3 from J, leaving 16 bases between them. The germline CDR1 and CDR2 sequences are MNHNY and SVGAGI (reference sequence). The CDR3 is made up of 14 amino acids. CDR3 residues: CATKEGSLYNEQFF. Written as DNA, the CDR3 is TGTGCCACCAAAGAGGGGTCTCTCTACAATGAGCAGTTCTTC.

At least ten counts were recorded for this clonotype. CDR3 region: CASSLTSGSFGTQYF. Written as DNA, the CDR3 is TGCGCCAGTTCCTTGACTAGCGGGAGTTTCGGGACCCAGTACTTC. This sequence joins TRBV10-1 and TRBJ2-5; 12 positions match TRBD2. The J segment lost 7 bases and the V segment lost 9 bases, leaving 12 bases of the junction unmatched. Germline-derived CDR1 and CDR2 are WNHNN and SYGVQD (reference sequence). The CDR3 spans 15 residues.

J is TRBJ1-1 and V is TRBV20-1; D is ambiguous. Trimming took off 1 base at V and 2 bases at J, with 5 bases between the two ends. This CDR3 is 12 amino acids long. Germline V gives CDR1 DFQATT, CDR2 SNEGSKA (reference sequence). As DNA, the CDR3 is TGCAGTGCTAGAGGAGATAACACTGAAGCTTTCTTT. Translated: CSARGDNTEAFF.

The chain uses TRBV5-1 and TRBJ2-7, with TRBD1 matching over 8 bases. V lost 3 bases to trimming and J lost 5 bases; unmatched junction nucleotides: 7. This CDR3 is built from 14 residues. From germline, CDR1 is SGHRS and CDR2 YFSETQ. CDR3 DNA: TGCGCCAGCAGCTGGACAGGGCAGTCGGACGAGCAGTACTTC. It encodes CASSWTGQSDEQYF.

This clonotype was observed a few times. The V call is TRBV20-1, the J call TRBJ2-4; D tentatively fits TRBD1 or TRBD2 (5 bases each). The CDR3 sequence is 12 residues long. Germline V gene data show CDR1 as DFQATT and CDR2 as SNEGSKA (reference sequence). Trimming removed 5 bases from V and 2 bases from J, with 7 bases in between. The CDR3 here is CSARDPKNIQYF. CDR3 bases: TGCAGTGCTCGGGACCCCAAAAACATTCAGTACTTC.

This clonotype came up a few times. CDR3 bases: TGTGCCAGCAGCCAAGAGGGGGGGCTCTATGGCTACACCTTC. It is translated as CASSQEGGLYGYTF. The rearrangement joins TRBV3-1 to TRBJ1-2, with D maybe TRBD1 (6 bases). Deletions cut 0 bases from V and 4 bases from J, with 9 bases between. The CDR3 is 14 residues long. The germline V gene encodes CDR1 LGHDT and CDR2 YNNKEL (reference sequence).

The genes are TRBV21-1 and TRBJ2-3; the DNA was not used to check the table's D call, TRBD1. TRBV21-1 is tagged as a pseudogene. The CDR3 has 19 residues. The CDR3 DNA reads TGTGCCAGCAGCCCGAGGGAGAGGGGGGACAGGGCTGCGGGGGATACGCAGTATTTT. This encodes CASSPRERGDRAAGDTQYF.

The chain combines TRBV5-1 with TRBJ2-5; D is possibly TRBD2 (6 bases). The CDR3 contains 13 residues. Germline V lookup: CDR1 SGHRS, CDR2 YFSETQ. Trimming shortened V by 4 bases and J by 3 bases, and 10 bases separated the two germline ends. Written as DNA, the CDR3 is TGCGCCAGCAGCGCCATAGCGGAAGAGACCCAGTACTTC. Translation gives CASSAIAEETQYF.

The CDR3 region is CSASRQKGTDTQYF. CDR3 nucleotides: TGCAGTGCTAGCCGTCAGAAGGGGACAGATACGCAGTATTTT. The rearrangement joins TRBV20-1 to TRBJ2-3; possibly TRBD1 for D (5 bases). This CDR3 has 14 amino acids. Per the germline V gene, CDR1 is DFQATT and CDR2 is SNEGSKA (reference sequence). Trimming stripped 3 bases from V and 3 bases from J, with 13 bases between.

A few counts support this clonotype. The V gene is TRBV4-1, the J gene TRBJ2-3; 7 bases match TRBD2. Germline V lookup: CDR1 MGHRA, CDR2 YSYEKL. The length of the CDR3 is 19 residues. V dropped 1 base and J dropped 1; count of bases not matched to a gene: 14. The CDR3, as DNA: TGCGCCAGCAGCCAAGCTCCGGGGGGATCAGCGGGCCGCACAGATACGCAGTATTTT. As protein: CASSQAPGGSAGRTDTQYF.